The T cell receptor beta chain under discussion was sequenced for a study of a mutant IDH1 vaccine in newly diagnosed glioma. Study-wide background: Before enrollment, patients got radiotherapy alone, temozolomide alone, or mostly the combination. Whole-study findings and limits: Researchers report vaccine-induced immune responses in approximately 93% of patients.

Specified time point: week 35, safety follow-up. In every dose of vaccine, 300 ug of mutant IDH1 20-mer peptide was given alongside topical imiquimod. Turning to this clone: Its specificity is not known.

TCRdb keeps only in-frame clones here, not all; method: immunoSEQ multiplex PCR. Among about 56,000 clones listed, roughly nine tenths were seen once. This CDR3 has 15 amino acids. Germline CDR1 is MNHEY and CDR2 is SVGAGI. V lost 7 bases and J lost 6, with 22 bases in between. This clonotype originated in a man aged 35-49 years with glioma. V and J are TRBV6-5 and TRBJ2-7, with a weak D call TRBD2 (7 bases). Sequencing was performed on PBMCs, taken from a glioma patient whose treatment included an IDH1 peptide vaccine. In DNA, the CDR3 is TGTGCCAGCAAGTTAAGGGGGGGAGGGAAAGGCGAGCAGTACTTC. Translating it yields CASKLRGGGKGEQYF.